The 7 T cell receptor beta chains below were found in one sample sequenced in a study of CD8+CD57+ T cells in acquired aplastic anemia. The use of genomic DNA as template underpinned the TCR beta VDJ and CDR3 profiling. TCRdb itself ran the reads through MiXCR, one entry per CDR3 protein. The sample holds 62,000 or so distinct CDR3 sequences, under 65% seen once. Sequencing input: sorted CD4+, CD8+, or CD8+CD57+ T cells (not recorded which) from PBMCs. The source is a human donor in good health, serving as a control.

CDR3 residues: CASSLSGAQETQYF. CDR3 sequence (DNA): TGTGCCAGCAGCTTGAGCGGGGCCCAAGAGACCCAGTACTTC. The chain links TRBV7-2 to TRBJ2-5; 7 nucleotides align to TRBD2. The germline V gene has CDR1 SGHTA and CDR2 FQGNSA. The junction had 2 bases not matched to a gene; V was cut back by 3 bases and J by 1 base. CDR3 size: 14 residues.

The V and J genes are TRBV11-3 and TRBJ2-7, with D perhaps matching TRBD1 or TRBD2 (5 bases each). In germline, CDR1 is SGHNT, CDR2 YENEEA. CDR3 size: 14 residues. Trimming shortened V by 6 bases and J by 2 bases, and 14 bases separated the two germline ends. This CDR3 is CASRGPSSPYEQYF. As DNA, the CDR3 is TGTGCCAGCAGGGGACCCTCCTCTCCCTACGAGCAGTACTTC.

This clonotype has a handful of counts. The genes are TRBV19 and TRBJ2-7; D gene unclear. Germline V lookup: CDR1 LNHDA, CDR2 SQIVND (reference sequence). V lost 5 bases, J lost 2 bases, and 16 bases lay in between. This CDR3 comprises 15 residues. CDR3: CASSLEQSKPYEQYF. The CDR3 region has the DNA TGTGCCAGTAGTTTGGAACAGTCGAAACCCTACGAGCAGTACTTC.

The J gene is TRBJ1-1, the V gene TRBV10-3, with D possibly matching TRBD1 (5 bases). The CDR3 runs to 15 residues. The germline V gene has CDR1 ENHRY and CDR2 SYGVKD. V gave up 7 bases and J gave up 4 bases, with 19 bases separating them. The CDR3: CAITTPNGGSTEAFF. CDR3 nucleotide sequence: TGTGCCATCACCACTCCCAACGGGGGGAGCACTGAAGCTTTCTTT.

The genes are TRBV6-4 and TRBJ2-1; TRBD2 aligns across 10 bases. Germline V gene lookup returns CDR1 MRHNA and CDR2 SNTAGT. J was trimmed by 7 bases and V by 2 bases; bases with no gene match: 5. CDR3 length equals 15 residues. The CDR3 DNA sequence: TGTGCCAGCAGTGACCTAGCGGGAGCCGTGAATGAGCAGTTCTTC. Translated, it gives CASSDLAGAVNEQFF.

This rearrangement joins TRBV7-6 to TRBJ2-7, with D possibly matching TRBD1 (7 bases). V was cut by 5 bases and J by 6 bases, with 20 bases left in between. The CDR3 is 15 residues long. Germline loops: CDR1 SGHVS, CDR2 FNYEAQ. For the CDR3, the DNA is TGTGCCAGCAGCGCAAACCCCGTCCAGGGGGGCGAGCAGTACTTC. The encoded protein is CASSANPVQGGEQYF. Full variable domain (outside the CDR3, taken from reference TRBV7-6 and TRBJ2-7): GAGVSQSPRYKVTKRGQDVALRCDPISGHVSLYWYRQALGQGPEFLTYFNYEAQQDKSGLPNDRFSAERPEGSISTLTIQRTEQRDSAMYRCASSANPVQGGEQYFGPGTRLTVT.

The V call is TRBV10-1, the J call TRBJ2-6; 8 nucleotides match TRBD1. The length of the CDR3 is 16 residues. Trimming at V came to 1 base and at J to 4 bases, leaving 3 bases not matched to a gene. In germline, CDR1 is WNHNN, CDR2 SYGVQD (reference sequence). The CDR3 coding sequence is TGCGCCAGCAGTGAGTGGACAGGGTCCGGGGCCAACGTCCTGACTTTC. This sequence encodes CASSEWTGSGANVLTF.